This T cell receptor (beta chain) was identified during a study of T cells after yellow fever vaccination. Researchers made TCR cDNA using 5'RACE template switching, and this step added a universal primer site and UMIs. In TCRdb, the 5' RACE reads were re-called with MiXCR into one record per CDR3 protein. The table includes roughly 500,000 distinct CDR3 sequences, under 25% detected once. Germline V gene data show CDR1 as LNHNV and CDR2 as YYDKDF (reference sequence). V shed 0 bases and J 6 bases; nucleotides not matched to a gene: 4. The length of the CDR3 is 14 residues. The V and J genes are TRBV15 and TRBJ2-7, with 8 positions matching TRBD1. This specimen was PBMCs, taken 15 days after the yellow fever booster vaccination. The sequence was obtained from a man aged 25-40 years who received the YFV17D yellow fever vaccine. The chain's CDR3 is CATSRDTTGGEQYF. The CDR3 region has the DNA TGTGCCACCAGCAGAGATACTACAGGGGGCGAGCAGTACTTC.